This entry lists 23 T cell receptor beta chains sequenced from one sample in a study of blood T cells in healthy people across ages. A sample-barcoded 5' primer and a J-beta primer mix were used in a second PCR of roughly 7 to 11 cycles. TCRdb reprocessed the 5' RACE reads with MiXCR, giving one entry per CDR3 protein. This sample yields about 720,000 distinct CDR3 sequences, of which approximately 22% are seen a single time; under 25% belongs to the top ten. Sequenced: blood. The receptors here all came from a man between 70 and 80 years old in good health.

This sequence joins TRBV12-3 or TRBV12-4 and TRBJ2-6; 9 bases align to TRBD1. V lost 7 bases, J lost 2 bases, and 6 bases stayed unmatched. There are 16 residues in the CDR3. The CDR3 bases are TGTGCCAGCACCGGGACAGGGAGGACTGGGGCCAACGTCCTGACTTTC. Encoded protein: CASTGTGRTGANVLTF.

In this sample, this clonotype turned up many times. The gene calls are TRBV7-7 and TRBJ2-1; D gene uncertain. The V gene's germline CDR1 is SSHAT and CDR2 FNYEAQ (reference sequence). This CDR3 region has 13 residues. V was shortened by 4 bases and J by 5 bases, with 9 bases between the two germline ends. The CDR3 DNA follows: TGTGCCAGCAGCTCTGGACGAGACAATGAGCAGTTCTTC. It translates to CASSSGRDNEQFF.

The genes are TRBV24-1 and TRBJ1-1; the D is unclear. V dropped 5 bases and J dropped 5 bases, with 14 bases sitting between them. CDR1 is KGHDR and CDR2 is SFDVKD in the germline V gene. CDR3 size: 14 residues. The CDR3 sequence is CATSGSCNRTEAFF. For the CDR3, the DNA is TGTGCCACCAGTGGGTCGTGTAATAGGACTGAAGCTTTCTTT.

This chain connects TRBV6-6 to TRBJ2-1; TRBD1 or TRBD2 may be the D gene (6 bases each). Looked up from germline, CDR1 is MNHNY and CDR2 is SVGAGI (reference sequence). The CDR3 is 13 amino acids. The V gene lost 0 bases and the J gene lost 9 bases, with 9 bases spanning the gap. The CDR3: CASSYSWGAEQFF. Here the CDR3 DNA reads TGTGCCAGCAGTTACTCGTGGGGGGCTGAGCAGTTCTTC.

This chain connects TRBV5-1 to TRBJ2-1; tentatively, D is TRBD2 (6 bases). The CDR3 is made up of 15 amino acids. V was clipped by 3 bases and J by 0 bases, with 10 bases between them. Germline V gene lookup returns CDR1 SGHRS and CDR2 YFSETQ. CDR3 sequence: CASSSGDPSYNEQFF. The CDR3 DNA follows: TGCGCCAGCAGCTCGGGGGACCCCTCCTACAATGAGCAGTTCTTC.

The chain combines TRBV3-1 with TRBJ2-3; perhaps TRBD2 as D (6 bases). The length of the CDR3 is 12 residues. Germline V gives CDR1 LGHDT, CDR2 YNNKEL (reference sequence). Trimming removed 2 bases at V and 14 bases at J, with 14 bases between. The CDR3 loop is CASSQWTLARYF. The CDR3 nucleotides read TGTGCCAGCAGCCAATGGACGCTAGCGAGGTATTTT.

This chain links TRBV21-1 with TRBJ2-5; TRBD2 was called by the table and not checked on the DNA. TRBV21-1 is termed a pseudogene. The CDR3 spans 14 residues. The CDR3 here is CASSLSRSSETQYF. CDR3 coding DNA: TGTGCCAGCAGCCTCAGCCGGAGCTCAGAGACCCAGTACTTC.

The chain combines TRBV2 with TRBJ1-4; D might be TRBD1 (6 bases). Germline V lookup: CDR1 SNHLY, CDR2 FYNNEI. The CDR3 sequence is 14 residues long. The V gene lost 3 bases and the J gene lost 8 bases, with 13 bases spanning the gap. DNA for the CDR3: TGTGCCAGCAGTGATCGGGGGCGCGAAGAAAAACTGTTTTTT. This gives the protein CASSDRGREEKLFF. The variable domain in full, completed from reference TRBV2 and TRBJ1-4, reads EPEVTQTPSHQVTQMGQEVILRCVPISNHLYFYWYRQILGQKVEFLVSFYNNEISEKSEIFDDQFSVERPDGSNFTLKIRSTKLEDSAMYFCASSDRGREEKLFFGSGTQLSVL.

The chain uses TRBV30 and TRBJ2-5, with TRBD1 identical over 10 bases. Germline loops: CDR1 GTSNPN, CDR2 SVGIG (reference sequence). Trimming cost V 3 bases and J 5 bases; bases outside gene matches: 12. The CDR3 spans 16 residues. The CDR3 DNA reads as TGTGCCTGGAGCGGAACGCCGGGACAGGGGACGGAGACCCAGTACTTC. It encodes CAWSGTPGQGTETQYF. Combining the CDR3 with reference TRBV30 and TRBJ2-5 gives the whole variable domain SQTIHQWPATLVQPVGSPLSLECTVEGTSNPNLYWYRQAAGRGLQLLFYSVGIGQISSEVPQNLSASRPQDRQFILSSKKLLLSDSGFYLCAWSGTPGQGTETQYFGPGTRLLVL.

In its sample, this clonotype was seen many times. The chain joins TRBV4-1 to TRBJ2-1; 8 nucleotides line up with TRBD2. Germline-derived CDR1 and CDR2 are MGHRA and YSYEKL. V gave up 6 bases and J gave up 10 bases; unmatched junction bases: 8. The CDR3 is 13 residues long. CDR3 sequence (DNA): TGCGCCAGCAGTCACGCGGGGGGAGAGGAGCAGTTCTTC. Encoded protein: CASSHAGGEEQFF.

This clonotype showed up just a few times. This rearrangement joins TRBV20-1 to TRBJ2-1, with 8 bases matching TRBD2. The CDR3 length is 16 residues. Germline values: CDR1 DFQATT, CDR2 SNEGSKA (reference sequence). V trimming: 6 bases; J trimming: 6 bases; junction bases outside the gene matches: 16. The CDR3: CSAPLAGSLRGNEQFF. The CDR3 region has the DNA TGCAGTGCACCTCTAGCGGGCTCTCTCCGGGGCAATGAGCAGTTCTTC.

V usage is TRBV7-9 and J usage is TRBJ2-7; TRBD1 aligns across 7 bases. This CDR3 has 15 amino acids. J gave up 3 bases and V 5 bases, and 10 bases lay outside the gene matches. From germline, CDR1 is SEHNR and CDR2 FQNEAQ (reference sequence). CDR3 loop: CASSPRTGERYEQYF. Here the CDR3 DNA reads TGTGCCAGCAGCCCGAGGACAGGAGAGCGCTACGAGCAGTACTTC.

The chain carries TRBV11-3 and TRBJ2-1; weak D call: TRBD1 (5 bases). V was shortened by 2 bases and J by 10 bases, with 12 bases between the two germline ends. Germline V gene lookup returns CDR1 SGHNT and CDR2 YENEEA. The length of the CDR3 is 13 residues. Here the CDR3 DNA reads TGTGCCAGCAGCTTAAGTCAGGGAAGCGAGCAGTTCTTC. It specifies CASSLSQGSEQFF.

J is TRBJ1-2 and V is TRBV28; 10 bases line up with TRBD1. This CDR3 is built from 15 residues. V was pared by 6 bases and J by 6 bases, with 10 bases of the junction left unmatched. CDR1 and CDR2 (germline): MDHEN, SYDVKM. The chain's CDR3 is CASSDRGLKVDGYTF. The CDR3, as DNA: TGTGCCAGCAGCGACAGGGGGCTAAAAGTAGATGGCTACACCTTC.

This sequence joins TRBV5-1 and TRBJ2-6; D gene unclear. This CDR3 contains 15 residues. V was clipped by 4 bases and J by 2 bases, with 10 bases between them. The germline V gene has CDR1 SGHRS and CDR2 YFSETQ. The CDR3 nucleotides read TGCGCCAGCAGCCCGGAGCCAACTGGGGCCAACGTCCTGACTTTC. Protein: CASSPEPTGANVLTF.

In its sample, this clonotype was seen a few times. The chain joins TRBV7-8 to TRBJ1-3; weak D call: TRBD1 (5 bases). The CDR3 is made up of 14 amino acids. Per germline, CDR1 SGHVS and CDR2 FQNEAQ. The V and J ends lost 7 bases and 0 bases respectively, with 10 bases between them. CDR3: CASKTGASGNTIYF. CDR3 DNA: TGTGCCAGCAAAACAGGAGCCTCTGGAAACACCATATATTTT.

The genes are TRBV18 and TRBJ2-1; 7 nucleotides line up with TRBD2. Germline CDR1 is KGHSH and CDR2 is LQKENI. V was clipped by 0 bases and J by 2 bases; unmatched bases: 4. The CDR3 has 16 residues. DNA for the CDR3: TGTGCCAGCTCACCACCGGCGGGAGTACCCTACAATGAGCAGTTCTTC. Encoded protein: CASSPPAGVPYNEQFF. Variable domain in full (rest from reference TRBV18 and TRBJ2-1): NAGVMQNPRHLVRRRGQEARLRCSPMKGHSHVYWYRQLPEEGLKFMVYLQKENIIDESGMPKERFSAEFPKEGPSILRIQQVVRGDSAAYFCASSPPAGVPYNEQFFGPGTRLTVL.

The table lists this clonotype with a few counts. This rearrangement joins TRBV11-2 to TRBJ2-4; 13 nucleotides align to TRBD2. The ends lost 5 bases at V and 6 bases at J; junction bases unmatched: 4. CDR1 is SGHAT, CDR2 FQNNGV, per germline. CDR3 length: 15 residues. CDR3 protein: CASSPGTSGANIQYF. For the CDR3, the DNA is TGTGCCAGCAGCCCGGGGACTAGCGGGGCAAACATTCAGTACTTC.

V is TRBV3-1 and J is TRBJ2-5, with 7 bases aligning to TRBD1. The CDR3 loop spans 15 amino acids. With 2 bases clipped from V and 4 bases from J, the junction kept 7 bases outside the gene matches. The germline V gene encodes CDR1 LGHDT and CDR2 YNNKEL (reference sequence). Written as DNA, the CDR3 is TGTGCCAGCAGCCAAAACAGGGGAACCGTAGAGACCCAGTACTTC. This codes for CASSQNRGTVETQYF.

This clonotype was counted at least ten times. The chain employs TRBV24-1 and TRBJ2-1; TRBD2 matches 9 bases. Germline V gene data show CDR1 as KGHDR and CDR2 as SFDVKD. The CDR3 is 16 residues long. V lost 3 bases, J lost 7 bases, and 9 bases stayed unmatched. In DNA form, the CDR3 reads TGTGCCACCAGTGATCCGGCTAGCGGGAATGAGAATGAGCAGTTCTTC. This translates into CATSDPASGNENEQFF.

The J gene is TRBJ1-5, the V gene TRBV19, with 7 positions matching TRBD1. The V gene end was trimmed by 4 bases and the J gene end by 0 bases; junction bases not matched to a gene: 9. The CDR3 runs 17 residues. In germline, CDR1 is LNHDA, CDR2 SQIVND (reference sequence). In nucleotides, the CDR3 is TGTGCCAGTAGTAGAGAAGTGGGACAGTATAGCAATCAGCCCCAGCATTTT. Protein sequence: CASSREVGQYSNQPQHF.

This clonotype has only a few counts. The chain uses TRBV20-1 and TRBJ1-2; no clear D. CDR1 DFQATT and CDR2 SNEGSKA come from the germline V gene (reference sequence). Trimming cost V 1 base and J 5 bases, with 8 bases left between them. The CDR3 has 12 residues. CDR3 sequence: CSARVAGYGYTF. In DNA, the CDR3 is TGCAGTGCTAGAGTGGCAGGATATGGCTACACCTTC.

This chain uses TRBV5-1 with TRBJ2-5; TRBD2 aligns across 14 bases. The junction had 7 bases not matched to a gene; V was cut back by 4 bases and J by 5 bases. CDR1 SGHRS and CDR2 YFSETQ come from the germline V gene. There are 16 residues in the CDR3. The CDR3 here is CASSQTSGRAMETQYF. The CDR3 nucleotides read TGCGCCAGCAGCCAGACTAGCGGGAGGGCCATGGAGACCCAGTACTTC.